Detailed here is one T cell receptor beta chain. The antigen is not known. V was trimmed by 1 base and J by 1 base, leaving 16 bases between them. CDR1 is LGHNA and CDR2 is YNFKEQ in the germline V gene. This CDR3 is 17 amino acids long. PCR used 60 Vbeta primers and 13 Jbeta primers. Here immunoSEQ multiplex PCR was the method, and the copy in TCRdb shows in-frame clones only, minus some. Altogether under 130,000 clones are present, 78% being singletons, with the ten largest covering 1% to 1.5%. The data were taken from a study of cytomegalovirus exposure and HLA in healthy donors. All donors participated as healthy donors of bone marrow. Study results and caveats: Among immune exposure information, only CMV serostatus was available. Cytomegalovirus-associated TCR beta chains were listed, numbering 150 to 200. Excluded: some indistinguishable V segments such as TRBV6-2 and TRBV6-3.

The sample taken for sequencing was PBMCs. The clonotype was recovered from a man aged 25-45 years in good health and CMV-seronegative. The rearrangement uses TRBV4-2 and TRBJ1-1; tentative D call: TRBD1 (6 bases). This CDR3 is CASSQVVGGVKNTEAFF. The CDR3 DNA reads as TGTGCCAGCAGCCAAGTCGTTGGGGGCGTCAAGAACACTGAAGCTTTCTTT.